A selection of T cell receptor beta chains follows, all from one sample in a study of blood T cell repertoires in COVID-19. Only in-frame clones appear in the TCRdb table, and some are missing; sequencing was by immunoSEQ multiplex PCR. The data show 150,000 to 200,000 clones, around three quarters seen once. The specimen was peripheral blood. These receptors were taken from a man aged 70 or older with active or convalescent COVID-19. Both conserved end residues are part of each CDR3. D genes are given only for firm matches. Size values are once, few and many counts, or a class for expanded clones, and some rows have none.

j_call | d_call | v_call | clone_size | cdr3_aa | cdr3_nt
TRBJ1-5 | . | TRBV28 | . | CASSTVQPQHF | TGTGCCAGCAGCACAGTTCAGCCCCAGCATTTT
TRBJ1-4 | TRBD1 | TRBV5-4 | few | CASSLGTGDSEKLFF | TGTGCCAGCAGCTTGGGAACAGGGGATAGTGAAAAACTGTTTTTT
TRBJ2-2 | . | TRBV7-9 | . | CASSPWRGGDSTGELFF | TGTGCCAGCAGCCCCTGGCGGGGCGGGGACTCCACCGGGGAGCTGTTTTTT
TRBJ1-1 | . | TRBV7-6 | . | CASSPLTGYTEAFF | TGTGCCAGCAGCCCTTTAACCGGGTACACTGAAGCTTTCTTT
TRBJ1-4 | . | TRBV19 | . | CASSTRITGHGEKLFF | TGTGCCAGTAGTACGCGCATCACAGGGCATGGCGAAAAACTGTTTTTT
TRBJ2-7 | . | TRBV5-5 | . | CASSLRTPLDEQYF | TGTGCCAGCAGCTTGCGGACTCCCCTTGACGAGCAGTACTTC
TRBJ1-1 | TRBD1 | TRBV11-2 | once | CASSLDWGPGQGSTEAFF | TGTGCCAGCAGCTTAGATTGGGGTCCGGGACAGGGGTCCACTGAAGCTTTCTTT
TRBJ2-1 | . | TRBV6-5 | . | CASSPVPQGNEQFF | TGTGCCAGCAGTCCGGTTCCTCAGGGCAATGAGCAGTTCTTC
TRBJ1-5 | . | TRBV28 | . | CASSLAVSNQPQHF | TGTGCCAGCAGTTTGGCAGTTAGCAATCAGCCCCAGCATTTT
TRBJ2-1 | TRBD2 | TRBV7-9 | . | CASSGLAGGQDEQFF | TGTGCCAGCAGCGGACTAGCGGGGGGGCAGGATGAGCAGTTCTTC
TRBJ1-1 | . | TRBV18 | . | CASSLQANTEAFF | TGTGCCAGCTCACTACAGGCGAACACTGAAGCTTTCTTT
TRBJ2-3 | . | TRBV9 | once | CASSVDKDTQYF | TGTGCCAGCAGCGTAGATAAAGATACGCAGTATTTT
TRBJ2-7 | TRBD1 | TRBV14 | . | CASSHRQGLLEQYF | TGTGCCAGCAGCCACCGACAGGGTCTACTCGAGCAGTACTTC
TRBJ2-5 | TRBD2 | TRBV5-1 | . | CASSPAGTSRETQYF | TGCGCCAGCAGCCCCGCCGGGACTAGCAGGGAGACCCAGTACTTC
TRBJ2-1 | TRBD2 | TRBV5-4 | . | CASSPRTGLAWGEQFF | TGTGCCAGCAGTCCCCGAACGGGACTAGCCTGGGGTGAGCAGTTCTTC
TRBJ1-6 | . | TRBV12-3/TRBV12-4 | . | CASSPRQNSPLHF | TGTGCCAGCAGTCCTAGACAGAATTCACCCCTCCACTTT
TRBJ1-5 | . | TRBV6-1 | once | CASLRDTNLNQPQHF | TGTGCCAGTCTCCGGGATACAAACCTTAATCAGCCCCAGCATTTT
TRBJ2-2 | TRBD2 | TRBV30 | . | CAWTGLAGLYTGELFF | TGTGCCTGGACGGGACTAGCGGGCCTCTACACCGGGGAGCTGTTTTTT
TRBJ1-1 | . | TRBV20-1 | . | CSASRSGNEAFF | TGCAGTGCTAGTAGGTCAGGTAATGAAGCTTTCTTT
TRBJ2-3 | TRBD2 | TRBV3-1/TRBV3-2 | . | CASSLGLAGGGGDTQYF | TGTGCCAGCAGCCTTGGACTAGCGGGAGGAGGGGGAGATACGCAGTATTTT
TRBJ2-2 | . | TRBV6-5 | once | CASSTGTGELFF | TGTGCCAGCAGTACAGGTACCGGGGAGCTGTTTTTT
TRBJ1-6 | . | TRBV6-2/TRBV6-3 | . | CASSPQAGVVPLHF | TGTGCCAGCAGCCCCCAGGCAGGGGTCGTTCCCCTCCACTTT
TRBJ2-1 | . | TRBV5-1 | . | CASSLGVHEQFF | TGCGCCAGCAGCTTGGGCGTACATGAGCAGTTCTTC
TRBJ1-2 | . | TRBV6-5 | . | CASSYSTGIRGYTF | TGTGCCAGCAGTTACTCGACAGGAATTCGTGGCTACACCTTC
TRBJ2-5 | TRBD2 | TRBV5-1 | . | CASSTSGGSQETQYF | TGCGCCAGCTCTACTAGCGGGGGCTCGCAAGAGACCCAGTACTTC
TRBJ2-5 | TRBD1 | TRBV3-1/TRBV3-2 | . | CASSPQGEGTQYF | TGTGCCAGCAGCCCCCAGGGGGAAGGGACCCAGTACTTC
TRBJ1-1 | . | TRBV6-5 | . | CASSTRTDFNTEAFF | TGTGCCAGCAGTACCCGGACAGACTTTAACACTGAAGCTTTCTTT
TRBJ1-1 | TRBD1 | TRBV6-5 | . | CASTSDRVEAFF | TGTGCCAGCACCTCCGACAGGGTCGAAGCTTTCTTT
TRBJ1-1 | TRBD1 | TRBV10-1 | . | CASSAAGGTEAFF | TGCGCCAGCAGTGCGGCAGGGGGCACTGAAGCTTTCTTT
TRBJ1-5 | . | TRBV7-2 | . | CASSLLAGPGSNQPQHF | TGTGCCAGCAGCTTACTAGCAGGACCTGGAAGCAATCAGCCCCAGCATTTT
TRBJ1-3 | . | TRBV7-8 | . | CASSLRGGYFRSGNTIYF | TGTGCCAGCAGCTTACGGGGGGGCTACTTTAGGTCTGGAAACACCATATATTTT
TRBJ1-1 | . | TRBV11-2 | . | CASRFDNLNTEAFF | TGTGCCAGCAGGTTTGACAATCTAAACACTGAAGCTTTCTTT
TRBJ2-5 | . | TRBV19 | . | CASSIQGFQETQYF | TGTGCCAGTAGTATTCAGGGCTTCCAAGAGACCCAGTACTTC
TRBJ1-2 | . | TRBV30 | . | CAWSSWGGGYTF | TGTGCCTGGAGTAGCTGGGGGGGCGGCTACACCTTC
TRBJ1-2 | TRBD1 | TRBV14 | . | CASSYRDRSYGYTF | TGTGCCAGCAGCTACAGGGACAGATCTTATGGCTACACCTTC